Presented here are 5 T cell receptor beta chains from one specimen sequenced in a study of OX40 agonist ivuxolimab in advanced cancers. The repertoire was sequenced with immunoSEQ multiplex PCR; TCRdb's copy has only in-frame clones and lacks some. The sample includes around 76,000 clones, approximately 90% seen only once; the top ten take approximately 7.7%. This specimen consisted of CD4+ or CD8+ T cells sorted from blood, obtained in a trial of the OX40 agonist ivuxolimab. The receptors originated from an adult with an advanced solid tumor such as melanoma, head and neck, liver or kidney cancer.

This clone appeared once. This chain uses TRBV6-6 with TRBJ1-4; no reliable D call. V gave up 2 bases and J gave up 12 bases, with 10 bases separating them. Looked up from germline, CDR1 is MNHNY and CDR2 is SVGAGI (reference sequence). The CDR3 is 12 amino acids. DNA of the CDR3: TGTGCCAGCAGTTACGAGGCAGGAGAACTGTTTTTT. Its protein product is CASSYEAGELFF.

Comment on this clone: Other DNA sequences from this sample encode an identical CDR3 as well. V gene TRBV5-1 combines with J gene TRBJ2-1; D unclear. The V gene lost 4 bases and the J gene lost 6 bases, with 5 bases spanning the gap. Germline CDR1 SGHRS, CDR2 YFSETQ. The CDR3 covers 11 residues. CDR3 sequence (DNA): TGCGCCAGCAGCCTCCTCAATGAGCAGTTCTTC. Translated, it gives CASSLLNEQFF.

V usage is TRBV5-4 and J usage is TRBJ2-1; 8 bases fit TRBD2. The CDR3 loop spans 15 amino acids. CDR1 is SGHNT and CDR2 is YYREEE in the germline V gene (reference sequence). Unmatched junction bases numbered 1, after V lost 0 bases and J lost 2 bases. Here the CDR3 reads CASSLAGGAYNEQFF. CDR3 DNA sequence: TGTGCCAGCAGCTTGGCCGGGGGGGCCTACAATGAGCAGTTCTTC.

For the CDR3, the DNA is TGTGCCACCAGCGCCACGAGAGGGACAGGGGTTGGTACTGAAGCTTTCTTT. It specifies CATSATRGTGVGTEAFF. The chain recombines TRBV15 with TRBJ1-1, with 10 bases matching TRBD1. The V segment lost 5 bases and the J segment 5 bases; nucleotides outside the gene matches: 14. The CDR3 spans 17 residues. Germline V CDR1 and CDR2: LNHNV, YYDKDF (reference sequence).

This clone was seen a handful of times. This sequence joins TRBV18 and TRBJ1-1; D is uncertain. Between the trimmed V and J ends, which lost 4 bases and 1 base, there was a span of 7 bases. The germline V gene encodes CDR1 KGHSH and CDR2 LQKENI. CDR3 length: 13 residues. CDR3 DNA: TGTGCCAGCTCACGCCTTGGGAACACTGAAGCTTTCTTT. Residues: CASSRLGNTEAFF. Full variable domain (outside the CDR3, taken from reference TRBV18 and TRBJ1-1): NAGVMQNPRHLVRRRGQEARLRCSPMKGHSHVYWYRQLPEEGLKFMVYLQKENIIDESGMPKERFSAEFPKEGPSILRIQQVVRGDSAAYFCASSRLGNTEAFFGQGTRLTVV.